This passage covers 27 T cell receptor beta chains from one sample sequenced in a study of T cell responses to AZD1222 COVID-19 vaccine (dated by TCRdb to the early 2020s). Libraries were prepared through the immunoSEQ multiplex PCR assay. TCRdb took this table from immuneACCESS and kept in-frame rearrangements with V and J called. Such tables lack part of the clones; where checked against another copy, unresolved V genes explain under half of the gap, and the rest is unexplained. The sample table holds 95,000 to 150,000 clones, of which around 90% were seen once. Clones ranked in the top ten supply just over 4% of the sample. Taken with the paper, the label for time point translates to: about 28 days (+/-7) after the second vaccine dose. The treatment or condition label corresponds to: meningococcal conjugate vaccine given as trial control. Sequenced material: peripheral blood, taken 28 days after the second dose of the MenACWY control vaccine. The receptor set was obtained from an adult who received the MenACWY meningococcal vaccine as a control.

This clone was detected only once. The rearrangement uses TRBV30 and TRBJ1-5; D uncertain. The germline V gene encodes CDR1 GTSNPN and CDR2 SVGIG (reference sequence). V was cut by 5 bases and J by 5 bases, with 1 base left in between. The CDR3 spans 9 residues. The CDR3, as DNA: TGTGCCTGGCATCAGCCCCAGCATTTT. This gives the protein CAWHQPQHF.

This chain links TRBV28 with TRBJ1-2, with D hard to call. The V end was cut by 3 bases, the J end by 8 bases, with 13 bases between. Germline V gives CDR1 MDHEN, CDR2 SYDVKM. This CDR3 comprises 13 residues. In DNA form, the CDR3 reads TGTGCCAGCAGTTTGCCCGGGGTGCTAGGCTACACCTTC. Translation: CASSLPGVLGYTF.

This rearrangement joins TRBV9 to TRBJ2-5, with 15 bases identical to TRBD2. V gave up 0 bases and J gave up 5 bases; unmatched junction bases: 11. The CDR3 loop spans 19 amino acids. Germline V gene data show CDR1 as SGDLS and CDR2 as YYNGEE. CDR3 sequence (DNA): TGTGCCAGCAGCGTAGGAGGGACTAGCGGGAGGACGGGCCGGGAGACCCAGTACTTC. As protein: CASSVGGTSGRTGRETQYF.

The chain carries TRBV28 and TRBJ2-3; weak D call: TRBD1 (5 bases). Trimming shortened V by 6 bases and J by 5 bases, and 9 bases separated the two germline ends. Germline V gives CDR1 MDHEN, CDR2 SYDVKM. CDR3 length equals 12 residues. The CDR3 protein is CASRHQGDTQYF. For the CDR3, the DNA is TGTGCCAGCAGACACCAGGGAGATACGCAGTATTTT.

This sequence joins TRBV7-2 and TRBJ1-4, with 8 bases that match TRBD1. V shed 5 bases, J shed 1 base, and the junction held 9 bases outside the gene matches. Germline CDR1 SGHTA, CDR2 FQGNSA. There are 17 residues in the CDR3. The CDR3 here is CASSAGDRGVTNEKLFF. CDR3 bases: TGTGCCAGCAGCGCCGGAGACAGGGGTGTAACTAATGAAAAACTGTTTTTT.

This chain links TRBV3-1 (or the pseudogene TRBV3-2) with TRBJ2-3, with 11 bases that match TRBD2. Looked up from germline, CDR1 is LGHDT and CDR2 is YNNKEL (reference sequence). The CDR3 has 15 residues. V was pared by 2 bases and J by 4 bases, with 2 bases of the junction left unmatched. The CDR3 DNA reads TGTGCCAGCAGCCAACCGGGACTAGCGGCAGATACGCAGTATTTT. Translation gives CASSQPGLAADTQYF.

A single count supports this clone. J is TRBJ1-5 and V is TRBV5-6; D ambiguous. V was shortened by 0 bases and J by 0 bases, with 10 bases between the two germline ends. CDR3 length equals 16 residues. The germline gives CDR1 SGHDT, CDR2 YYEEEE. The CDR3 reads CASSLAREHSNQPQHF. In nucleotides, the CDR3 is TGTGCCAGCAGCTTGGCCCGAGAACATAGCAATCAGCCCCAGCATTTT.

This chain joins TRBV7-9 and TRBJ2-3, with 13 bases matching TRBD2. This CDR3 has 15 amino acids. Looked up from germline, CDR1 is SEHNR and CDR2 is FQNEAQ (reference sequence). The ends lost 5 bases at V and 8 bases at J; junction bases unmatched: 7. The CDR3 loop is CASSRLAGGLATQYF. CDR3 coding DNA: TGTGCCAGCAGCAGACTAGCGGGAGGTCTGGCTACGCAGTATTTT.

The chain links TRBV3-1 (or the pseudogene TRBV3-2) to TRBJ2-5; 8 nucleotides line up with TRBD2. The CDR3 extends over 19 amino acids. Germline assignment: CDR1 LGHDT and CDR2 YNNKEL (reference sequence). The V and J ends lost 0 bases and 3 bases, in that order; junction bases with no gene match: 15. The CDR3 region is CASSQELMVAGYIEETQYF. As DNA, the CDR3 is TGTGCCAGCAGCCAAGAGTTAATGGTAGCGGGGTACATCGAAGAGACCCAGTACTTC.

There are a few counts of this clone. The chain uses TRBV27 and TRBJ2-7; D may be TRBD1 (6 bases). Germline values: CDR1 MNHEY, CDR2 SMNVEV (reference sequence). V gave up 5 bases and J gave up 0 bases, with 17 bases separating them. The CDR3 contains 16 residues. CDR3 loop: CASSLLGDRISYEQYF. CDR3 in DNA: TGTGCCAGCAGTCTCCTCGGCGACAGGATCTCCTACGAGCAGTACTTC.

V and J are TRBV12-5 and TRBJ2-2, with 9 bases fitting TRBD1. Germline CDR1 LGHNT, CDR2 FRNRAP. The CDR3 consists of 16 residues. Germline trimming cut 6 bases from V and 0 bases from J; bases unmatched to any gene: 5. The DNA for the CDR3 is TGTGCTAGTGGCCCGGGACAGGGCTCGAACACCGGGGAGCTGTTTTTT. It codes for CASGPGQGSNTGELFF.

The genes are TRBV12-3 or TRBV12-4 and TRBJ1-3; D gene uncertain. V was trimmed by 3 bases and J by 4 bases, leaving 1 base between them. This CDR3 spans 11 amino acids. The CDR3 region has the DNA TGTGCCAGCAGTTTCGGAAACACCATATATTTT. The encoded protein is CASSFGNTIYF.

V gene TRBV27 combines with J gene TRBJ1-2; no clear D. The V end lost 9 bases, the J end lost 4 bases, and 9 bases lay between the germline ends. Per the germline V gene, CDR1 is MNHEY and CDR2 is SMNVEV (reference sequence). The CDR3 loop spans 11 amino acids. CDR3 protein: CASGEGYGYTF. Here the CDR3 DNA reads TGTGCCAGTGGAGAGGGCTATGGCTACACCTTC.

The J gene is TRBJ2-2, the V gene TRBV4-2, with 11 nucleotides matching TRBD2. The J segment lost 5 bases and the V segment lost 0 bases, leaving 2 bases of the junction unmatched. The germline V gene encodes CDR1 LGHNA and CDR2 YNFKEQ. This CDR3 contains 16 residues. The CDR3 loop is CASSQDVAGGTGELFF. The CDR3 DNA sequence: TGTGCCAGCAGCCAAGATGTAGCGGGGGGGACCGGGGAGCTGTTTTTT.

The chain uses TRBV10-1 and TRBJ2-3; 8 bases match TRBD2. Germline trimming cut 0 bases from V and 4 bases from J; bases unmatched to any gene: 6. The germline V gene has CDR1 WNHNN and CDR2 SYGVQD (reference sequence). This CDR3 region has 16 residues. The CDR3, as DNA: TGCGCCAGCAGTGAGTCGCGCGGGGGGAAATCAGATACGCAGTATTTT. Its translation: CASSESRGGKSDTQYF.

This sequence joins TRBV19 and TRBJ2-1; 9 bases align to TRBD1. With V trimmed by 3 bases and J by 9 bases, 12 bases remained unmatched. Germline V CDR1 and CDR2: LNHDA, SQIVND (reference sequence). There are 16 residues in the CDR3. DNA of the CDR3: TGTGCCAGTAGTATCTCCCTTGGACAGGGGTCTCGTGAGCAGTTCTTC. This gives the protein CASSISLGQGSREQFF.

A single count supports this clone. CDR3: CASSLVVRQGKSLNNEQFF. The CDR3 DNA sequence: TGTGCCAGCAGCTTAGTTGTGCGACAGGGAAAGTCTCTCAACAATGAGCAGTTCTTC. The rearrangement uses TRBV7-2 and TRBJ2-1; 7 bases are a match to TRBD1. CDR1 is SGHTA, CDR2 FQGNSA, per germline. CDR3 length: 19 residues. Losses at the gene ends were 1 base for V and 5 bases for J; bases not matched to a gene: 17.

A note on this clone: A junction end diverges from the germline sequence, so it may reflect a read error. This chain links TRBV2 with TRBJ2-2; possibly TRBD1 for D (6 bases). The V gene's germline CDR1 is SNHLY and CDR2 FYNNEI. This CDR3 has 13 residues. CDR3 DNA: TGTGCCAGCAGGGAAGGGGGCACCGGGGAGCTGTTTTTT. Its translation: CASREGGTGELFF.

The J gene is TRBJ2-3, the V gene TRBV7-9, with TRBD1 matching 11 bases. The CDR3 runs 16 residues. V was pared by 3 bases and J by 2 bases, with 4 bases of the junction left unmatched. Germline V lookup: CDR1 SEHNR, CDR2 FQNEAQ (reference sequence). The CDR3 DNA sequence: TGTGCCAGCAGCTTGGGGACAGGGGGTCTCACAGATACGCAGTATTTT. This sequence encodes CASSLGTGGLTDTQYF.

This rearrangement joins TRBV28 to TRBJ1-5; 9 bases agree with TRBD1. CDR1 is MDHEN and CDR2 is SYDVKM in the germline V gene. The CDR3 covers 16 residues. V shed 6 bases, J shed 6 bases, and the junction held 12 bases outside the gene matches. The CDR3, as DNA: TGTGCCAGCAGAGACACCGGGACAGGGAAGATTCAGCCCCAGCATTTT. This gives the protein CASRDTGTGKIQPQHF. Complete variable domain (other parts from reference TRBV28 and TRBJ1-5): DVKVTQSSRYLVKRTGEKVFLECVQDMDHENMFWYRQDPGLGLRLIYFSYDVKMKEKGDIPEGYSVSREKKERFSLILESASTNQTSMYLCASRDTGTGKIQPQHFGDGTRLSIL.

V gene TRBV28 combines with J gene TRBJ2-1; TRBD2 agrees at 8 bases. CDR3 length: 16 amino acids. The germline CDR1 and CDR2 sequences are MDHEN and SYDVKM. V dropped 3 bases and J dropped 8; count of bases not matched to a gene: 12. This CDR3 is CASSLGESGGPDEQFF. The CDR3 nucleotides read TGTGCCAGCAGTTTGGGTGAGTCGGGAGGGCCGGATGAGCAGTTCTTC.

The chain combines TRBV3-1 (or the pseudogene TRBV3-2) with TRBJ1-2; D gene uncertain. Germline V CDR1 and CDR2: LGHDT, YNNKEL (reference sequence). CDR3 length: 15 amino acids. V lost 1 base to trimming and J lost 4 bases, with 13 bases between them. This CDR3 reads CASSQVGERVYGYTF. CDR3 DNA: TGTGCCAGCAGCCAAGTAGGAGAAAGGGTCTATGGCTACACCTTC.

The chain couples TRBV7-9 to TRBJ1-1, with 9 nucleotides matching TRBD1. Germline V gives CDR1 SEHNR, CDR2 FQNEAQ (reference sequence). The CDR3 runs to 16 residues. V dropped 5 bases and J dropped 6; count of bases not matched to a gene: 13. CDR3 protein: CASSRRGDRAFAEAFF. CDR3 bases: TGTGCCAGCAGCCGAAGGGGGGACAGGGCGTTTGCTGAAGCTTTCTTT.

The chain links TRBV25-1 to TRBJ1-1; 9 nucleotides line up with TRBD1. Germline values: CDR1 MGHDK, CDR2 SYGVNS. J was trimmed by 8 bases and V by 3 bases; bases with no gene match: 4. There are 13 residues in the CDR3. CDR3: CASSDFGQGEAFF. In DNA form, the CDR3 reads TGTGCCAGCAGTGACTTCGGACAGGGGGAAGCTTTCTTT.

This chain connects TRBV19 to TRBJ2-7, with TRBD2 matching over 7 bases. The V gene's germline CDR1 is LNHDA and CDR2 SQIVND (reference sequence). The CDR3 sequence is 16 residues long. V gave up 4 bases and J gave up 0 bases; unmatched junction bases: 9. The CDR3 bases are TGTGCCAGTAGTACCCTAGACGGCGGGAGCTCCTACGAGCAGTACTTC. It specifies CASSTLDGGSSYEQYF.

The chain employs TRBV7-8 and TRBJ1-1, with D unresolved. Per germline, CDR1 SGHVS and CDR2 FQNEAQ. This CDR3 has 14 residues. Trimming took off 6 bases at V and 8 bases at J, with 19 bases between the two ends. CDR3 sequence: CASREDHRPAEAFF. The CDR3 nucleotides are TGTGCCAGCAGGGAAGATCATAGACCCGCAGAAGCTTTCTTT.

CDR3 in amino acids: CASIAQGPQETQYF. In nucleotides, the CDR3 is TGCGCCAGCATCGCCCAGGGGCCCCAAGAGACCCAGTACTTC. The rearrangement links TRBV5-1 to TRBJ2-5, with TRBD1 as a possible D gene (6 bases). CDR3 size: 14 residues. Trimming shortened V by 6 bases and J by 1 base, and 13 bases separated the two germline ends. Germline CDR1 reads SGHRS; CDR2 reads YFSETQ. The full variable domain, its missing parts supplied by reference TRBV5-1 and TRBJ2-5, is KAGVTQTPRYLIKTRGQQVTLSCSPISGHRSVSWYQQTPGQGLQFLFEYFSETQRNKGNFPGRFSGRQFSNSRSEMNVSTLELGDSALYLCASIAQGPQETQYFGPGTRLLVL.